A single sample is the source of the 30 T cell receptor beta chains below, sequenced in a study of CXCR3-negative and CXCR3-positive naive CD8 T cells. UMI-tagged TRB cDNA libraries were built via 5' RACE. After re-calling the 5' RACE reads, TCRdb lists one entry per CDR3 protein, DNA absent. The sample table includes 70,000 to 95,000 distinct CDR3 sequences. The sample comprised naive CXCR3- CD8+ T cells from blood. The subset is: CD45RO-CCR7+CD27+CD95- naive CD8+ T cells lacking CXCR3 (TNR3-). The receptors originated from a human donor in good health. Some clones in this sample may be carry-over from other donors' samples.

V is TRBV4-3 and J is TRBJ1-1; lacking DNA, the TRBD1 call made by TCRdb goes unchecked. Looked up from germline, CDR1 is LGHNA and CDR2 is YSLEER. The CDR3 has 15 residues. The CDR3 sequence is CASSQGRGPDTEAFF.

The chain joins TRBV5-5 to TRBJ1-1. The germline gives CDR1 SGHKS, CDR2 YYEKEE (reference sequence). CDR3 length equals 14 residues. The CDR3 spells CASSWAATNTEAFF.

This rearrangement joins TRBV4-1 to TRBJ2-7; TCRdb's D gene call, TRBD1, goes unchecked for lack of DNA. The CDR3 totals 15 residues. Germline lookup yields CDR1 MGHRA and CDR2 YSYEKL. CDR3 protein: CASSPGGSPSYEQYF.

The rearrangement joins TRBV5-1 to TRBJ2-2; checking the TCRdb D call of TRBD2 is not possible without DNA. Per germline, CDR1 SGHRS and CDR2 YFSETQ. The CDR3 is made up of 17 amino acids. The CDR3 sequence: CASSSNPGTHNTGELFF.

This chain joins TRBV20-1 and TRBJ2-3. CDR1 is DFQATT, CDR2 SNEGSKA, per germline (reference sequence). This CDR3 region has 16 residues. CDR3 residues: CGAQRSSSGFKDTQYF.

V and J are TRBV7-9 and TRBJ1-2; with no DNA, the TCRdb D assignment of TRBD1 cannot be verified. CDR1 is SEHNR and CDR2 is FQNEAQ in the germline V gene (reference sequence). The CDR3 spans 14 residues. The CDR3: CASSLVGGMDGYTF.

This sequence joins TRBV5-1 and TRBJ2-1; the D call of TRBD1 rests on TCRdb alone, since no DNA is present to check it. This CDR3 is built from 15 residues. Germline CDR1 reads SGHRS; CDR2 reads YFSETQ. CDR3 in amino acids: CASSLVAGANNEQFF.

J is TRBJ1-2 and V is TRBV5-1. Per germline, CDR1 SGHRS and CDR2 YFSETQ. The CDR3 consists of 13 residues. CDR3 amino acids: CASSFNPNYGYTF.

This sequence joins TRBV7-9 and TRBJ1-2. The germline CDR1 and CDR2 sequences are SEHNR and FQNEAQ (reference sequence). The CDR3 is 14 amino acids. CDR3: CASSLGSANYGYTF.

This chain uses TRBV7-6 with TRBJ2-3; TCRdb gives TRBD2 as the D gene, but with no DNA this cannot be confirmed. The V gene's germline CDR1 is SGHVS and CDR2 FNYEAQ. The CDR3 is 17 residues long. CDR3 in amino acids: CASSLETRGASTDTQYF. Combining the CDR3 with reference TRBV7-6 and TRBJ2-3 gives the whole variable domain GAGVSQSPRYKVTKRGQDVALRCDPISGHVSLYWYRQALGQGPEFLTYFNYEAQQDKSGLPNDRFSAERPEGSISTLTIQRTEQRDSAMYRCASSLETRGASTDTQYFGPGTRLTVL.

The chain is built from TRBV14 and TRBJ2-7. Germline lookup yields CDR1 SGHDN and CDR2 FVKESK. The CDR3 spans 12 residues. Here the CDR3 reads CASSQVIYEQYF.

The V and J genes are TRBV7-9 and TRBJ2-7; TCRdb picks TRBD1, but there is no DNA to check that call. The CDR3 consists of 15 residues. Germline V gene lookup returns CDR1 SEHNR and CDR2 FQNEAQ (reference sequence). This CDR3 reads CASSLFTGRTPEQYF.

This sequence joins TRBV10-1 and TRBJ1-2; the TCRdb D gene call, TRBD1, has no DNA to confirm it. The CDR3 covers 13 residues. The V gene's germline CDR1 is WNHNN and CDR2 SYGVQD (reference sequence). CDR3 region: CASGTGYYYGYTF.

The CDR3 protein is CASSILAGSNEQFF. The V gene is TRBV19, the J gene TRBJ2-1; TCRdb indicates TRBD2, and absent DNA this call remains unverified. The CDR3 runs 14 residues. Germline V gives CDR1 LNHDA, CDR2 SQIVND (reference sequence).

This chain links TRBV29-1 with TRBJ2-2; absent DNA, TCRdb's TRBD1 call cannot be checked. CDR3 length equals 13 residues. Germline values: CDR1 SQVTM, CDR2 ANQGSEA. The CDR3 sequence: CSVGTWNTGELFF.

The chain employs TRBV28 and TRBJ2-7; absent DNA, TCRdb's TRBD1 call cannot be checked. There are 14 residues in the CDR3. Germline V gene data show CDR1 as MDHEN and CDR2 as SYDVKM. The CDR3 protein is CASNQDRASDEQYF.

The chain couples TRBV19 to TRBJ2-1; no DNA is available, so the TRBD2 call from TCRdb remains unchecked. Germline V gene data show CDR1 as LNHDA and CDR2 as SQIVND (reference sequence). The CDR3 sequence is 14 residues long. CDR3 protein: CASAGLAHYNEQFF.

CDR3 sequence reads: CASSRDRGPYEQYF. The chain combines TRBV19 with TRBJ2-7; TCRdb returns TRBD1, unconfirmable since there is no DNA. This CDR3 spans 14 amino acids. CDR1 and CDR2 from the germline V gene are LNHDA and SQIVND (reference sequence).

The chain combines TRBV18 with TRBJ1-6; the TRBD1 assignment by TCRdb is unverifiable without DNA. Per germline, CDR1 KGHSH and CDR2 LQKENI. The length of the CDR3 is 13 residues. The CDR3 sequence: CASSPVTGGDIHF.

The rearrangement joins TRBV10-3 to TRBJ1-1; TCRdb's assignment of TRBD1 cannot be checked, as there is no DNA. The CDR3 totals 16 residues. Germline V lookup: CDR1 ENHRY, CDR2 SYGVKD. CDR3 sequence reads: CAISDNDRGWGTEAFF.

The J gene is TRBJ2-7, the V gene TRBV12-3 or TRBV12-4. The length of the CDR3 is 12 residues. CDR3 in amino acids: CASSLFGYEQYF.

The genes are TRBV7-9 and TRBJ2-7; TCRdb indicates TRBD2, and absent DNA this call remains unverified. The CDR3 is made up of 15 amino acids. Germline CDR1 and CDR2: SEHNR and FQNEAQ (reference sequence). The CDR3 reads CASSWRAGGPYEQYF.

This chain uses TRBV27 with TRBJ2-3; there is no DNA to check the TCRdb D call of TRBD2. This CDR3 contains 17 residues. The germline gives CDR1 MNHEY, CDR2 SMNVEV (reference sequence). This CDR3 is CASSFRAARESGDTQYF.

This rearrangement joins TRBV15 to TRBJ2-7; TCRdb's assignment of TRBD2 cannot be checked, as there is no DNA. The CDR3 length is 14 residues. Germline assignment: CDR1 LNHNV and CDR2 YYDKDF (reference sequence). The chain's CDR3 is CATSTGESPYEQYF.

The V and J genes are TRBV5-5 and TRBJ2-2; the TRBD1 assignment by TCRdb is unverifiable without DNA. From germline, CDR1 is SGHKS and CDR2 YYEKEE (reference sequence). The CDR3 consists of 18 residues. Here the CDR3 reads CASSLSGTGTENTGELFF.

This chain's CDR3 is CASSFGTGSEAFF. J is TRBJ1-1 and V is TRBV5-1; lacking DNA, the TRBD1 call made by TCRdb goes unchecked. Per germline, CDR1 SGHRS and CDR2 YFSETQ. This CDR3 region has 13 residues.

This chain joins TRBV4-3 and TRBJ2-7; the D gene TCRdb calls, TRBD1, cannot be checked with no DNA. In germline, CDR1 is LGHNA, CDR2 YSLEER. This CDR3 comprises 14 residues. CDR3 region: CASSQVRGLNEQYF.

The chain uses TRBV28 and TRBJ1-5; TCRdb's assignment of TRBD1 cannot be checked, as there is no DNA. Germline assignment: CDR1 MDHEN and CDR2 SYDVKM. CDR3 length equals 15 residues. The CDR3 region is CASRETGFDNQPQHF.

The rearrangement joins TRBV5-1 to TRBJ2-1. There are 17 residues in the CDR3. Germline assignment: CDR1 SGHRS and CDR2 YFSETQ. CDR3 in amino acids: CASSFPKTTSSYNEQFF.

V usage is TRBV20-1 and J usage is TRBJ2-5; TCRdb reports TRBD1, a call that lacks DNA to check it against. Germline-derived CDR1 and CDR2 are DFQATT and SNEGSKA (reference sequence). The CDR3 is 16 residues long. CDR3 loop: CSARDPDRGEMETQYF.